These 19 T cell receptor beta chains were sequenced from one sample in a study of early T cells in non-severe SARS-CoV-2 infection (TCRdb year 2021). The library was built by means of 5' RACE. TCRdb shows the sequencer as NextSeq 500. TCRdb reanalyzed the raw reads on its own, using fastp at Q25 for trimming and MiXCR for clone calling, and kept in-frame beta chains. Entries are consolidated by CDR3 protein sequence, retaining the most common genes and DNA. The sample table shows 25,000 to 30,000 distinct CDR3 sequences, and about 4.6% are seen once. The top ten clonotypes cover about 12% of the sample. Sequencing was performed on whole blood. These TCRs come from an adult who was a healthcare worker with PCR-confirmed SARS-CoV-2 infection or an uninfected control (not recorded which).

Worth noting for this clonotype: This clone may be a read error of a much larger clone one base away. The CDR3 protein is CVSSMGQGWDEQFF. DNA of the CDR3: TGTGTCAGCAGTATGGGACAGGGTTGGGATGAGCAGTTCTTC. The V and J genes are TRBV6-5 and TRBJ2-1, with TRBD1 identical over 9 bases. Germline assignment: CDR1 MNHEY and CDR2 SVGAGI. This CDR3 has 14 amino acids.

This clonotype occurred many times. CDR3: CASSFVGRGELFF. The CDR3 DNA is TGTGCCAGCAGTTTCGTAGGGAGGGGGGAGCTGTTTTTT. The rearrangement links TRBV28 to TRBJ2-2; D is perhaps TRBD2 (6 bases). Trimming took 3 bases from V and 8 from J, leaving 10 bases between them. The germline V gene encodes CDR1 MDHEN and CDR2 SYDVKM. This CDR3 comprises 13 residues.

This clonotype was detected a few times. The rearrangement links TRBV12-3 or TRBV12-4 to TRBJ2-7; no clear D. Trimming removed 7 bases at V and 0 bases at J, with 4 bases between. This CDR3 has 11 amino acids. The CDR3 protein is CASMVSYEQYF. The CDR3 region has the DNA TGTGCCAGCATGGTCTCCTACGAGCAGTACTTC.

This clonotype was picked up many times. The CDR3 loop is CASRRSGTGADEQYF. The DNA of the CDR3 is TGTGCCAGCAGGCGTTCCGGGACCGGGGCCGACGAGCAGTACTTC. The V and J genes are TRBV12-3 or TRBV12-4 and TRBJ2-7; D could derive from TRBD1 or TRBD2 (5 bases each). This CDR3 has 15 amino acids. V lost 6 bases and J lost 5, with 20 bases in between.

This clonotype was seen at least ten times. This sequence joins TRBV11-2 and TRBJ2-1, with a weak D call TRBD2 (6 bases). Per the germline V gene, CDR1 is SGHAT and CDR2 is FQNNGV. This CDR3 contains 13 residues. V shed 6 bases and J shed 6 bases, with 12 bases lying between them. CDR3 region: CASSKLAPNEQFF. As DNA, the CDR3 is TGTGCCAGCAGTAAGCTAGCGCCCAATGAGCAGTTCTTC.

This clonotype was recorded many times. This chain uses TRBV6-6 with TRBJ2-2, with 8 bases that match TRBD1. CDR3 length equals 17 residues. The germline V gene has CDR1 MNHNY and CDR2 SVGAGI (reference sequence). V lost 6 bases and J lost 1; bases outside the gene matches: 10. This chain's CDR3 is CASSRVGGQGNTGELFF. Here the CDR3 DNA reads TGTGCCAGCAGCAGGGTGGGAGGACAGGGGAACACCGGGGAGCTGTTTTTT.

There are many counts of this clonotype. V usage is TRBV7-9 and J usage is TRBJ1-1; 8 bases match TRBD1. The germline V gene encodes CDR1 SEHNR and CDR2 FQNEAQ (reference sequence). Trimming took 5 bases from V and 5 from J; bases not matched to a gene: 13. The CDR3 has 16 residues. CDR3 nucleotide sequence: TGTGCCAGCAGCCTCCACGACAGGGGAGTGCGTACTGAAGCTTTCTTT. Translated, it gives CASSLHDRGVRTEAFF.

This clonotype was picked up many times. V usage is TRBV7-2 and J usage is TRBJ2-1, with 14 bases that match TRBD2. The junction had 4 bases not matched to a gene; V was cut back by 5 bases and J by 10 bases. CDR3 length equals 14 residues. The germline gives CDR1 SGHTA, CDR2 FQGNSA. The chain's CDR3 is CASSPGLAGVEQFF. The CDR3 nucleotides are TGTGCCAGCAGCCCGGGACTAGCGGGGGTAGAGCAGTTCTTC.

This clonotype was counted a few times. The chain is built from TRBV28 and TRBJ2-7; no reliable D call. The V gene's germline CDR1 is MDHEN and CDR2 SYDVKM. V gave up 3 bases and J gave up 1 base, with 10 bases separating them. The CDR3 is 14 residues long. For the CDR3, the DNA is TGTGCCAGCAGTTTTTCAGGACCTTCCTACGAGCAGTACTTC. Translation: CASSFSGPSYEQYF.

This clonotype occurred many times. V gene TRBV20-1 combines with J gene TRBJ1-3; D is ambiguous. CDR3 length equals 14 residues. Germline V lookup: CDR1 DFQATT, CDR2 SNEGSKA (reference sequence). CDR3 in amino acids: CRAHRPGSGNTIYF. CDR3 sequence (DNA): TGCAGGGCCCATAGGCCGGGCTCTGGAAACACCATATATTTT.

This clonotype has a handful of counts. J is TRBJ1-1 and V is TRBV7-9; a weak D match, TRBD1 (5 bases). The V and J ends lost 6 bases and 5 bases respectively, with 13 bases between them. The germline gives CDR1 SEHNR, CDR2 FQNEAQ (reference sequence). The CDR3 is 13 amino acids. The DNA of the CDR3 is TGTGCCAGCAGGGAGGGGAGGAGTACTGAAGCTTTCTTT. Translated: CASREGRSTEAFF. The variable domain in full, completed from reference TRBV7-9 and TRBJ1-1, reads DTGVSQNPRHKITKRGQNVTFRCDPISEHNRLYWYRQTLGQGPEFLTYFQNEAQLEKSRLLSDRFSAERPKGSFSTLEIQRTEQGDSAMYLCASREGRSTEAFFGQGTRLTVV.

The CDR3 DNA reads TGTGCCAGCAGCCAGATGGCCCAGGGGGGACCCCAGTACTTC. Protein: CASSQMAQGGPQYF. The chain uses TRBV3-1 and TRBJ2-5; D possibly corresponds to TRBD1 (7 bases). The CDR3 covers 14 residues. The V end lost 3 bases, the J end lost 9 bases, and 17 bases lay between the germline ends. CDR1 LGHDT and CDR2 YNNKEL come from the germline V gene (reference sequence).

This clonotype has ten or more counts. This chain connects TRBV11-2 to TRBJ2-7; 9 nucleotides line up with TRBD2. V was pared by 2 bases and J by 6 bases, with 8 bases of the junction left unmatched. The CDR3 spans 15 residues. Germline CDR1 SGHAT, CDR2 FQNNGV. In DNA form, the CDR3 reads TGTGCCAGCAGCTTAACTAGCGGGCCTCGTAGCGAGCAGTACTTC. Translation gives CASSLTSGPRSEQYF.

This clonotype was seen at least ten times. The gene calls are TRBV11-2 and TRBJ2-7; D unresolved. V lost 2 bases and J 2 bases, leaving 7 bases between the germline ends. CDR1 is SGHAT, CDR2 FQNNGV, per germline. The CDR3 is 13 amino acids. CDR3 amino acids: CASSLQTAYEQYF. The CDR3 DNA reads as TGTGCCAGCAGCTTACAGACCGCCTACGAGCAGTACTTC. The full variable domain, completed using reference TRBV11-2 and TRBJ2-7, is EAGVAQSPRYKIIEKRQSVAFWCNPISGHATLYWYQQILGQGPKLLIQFQNNGVVDDSQLPKDRFSAERLKGVDSTLKIQPAKLEDSAVYLCASSLQTAYEQYFGPGTRLTVT.

The sample holds many counts of this clonotype. The chain combines TRBV25-1 with TRBJ1-1, with TRBD1 as a possible D gene (5 bases). CDR3 size: 14 residues. Germline V lookup: CDR1 MGHDK, CDR2 SYGVNS. Deletions cut 3 bases from V and 7 bases from J, with 15 bases between. In DNA, the CDR3 is TGTGCCAGCAGTGACTGGACCGGGGCCGTTGAAGCTTTCTTT. Protein: CASSDWTGAVEAFF.

This clonotype was seen a few times. At one boundary the junction diverges from the germline segment, which might be a read error. The chain recombines TRBV10-3 with TRBJ2-3; D may correspond to TRBD1 or TRBD2 (5 bases each). The CDR3 sequence is 16 residues long. Per the germline V gene, CDR1 is ENHRY and CDR2 is SYGVKD. The CDR3 sequence is CAISDSGQGSTDTQYF. In DNA, the CDR3 is TGTGCCATCAGTGATTCGGGGCAGGGAAGCACGGATACGCAGTATTTT.

This clonotype was detected many times. The V and J genes are TRBV4-1 and TRBJ2-7; D possibly corresponds to TRBD2 (6 bases). Germline V gives CDR1 MGHRA, CDR2 YSYEKL. Between the trimmed V and J ends, which lost 10 bases and 6 bases, there was a span of 13 bases. The CDR3 is 11 amino acids. The CDR3 is CATRGEVEQYF. Written as DNA, the CDR3 is TGCGCCACCCGAGGGGAGGTCGAGCAGTACTTC.

This clonotype was picked up many times. V is TRBV20-1 and J is TRBJ2-1; 13 nucleotides agree with TRBD2. Trimming at V came to 5 bases and at J to 7 bases, leaving 5 bases not matched to a gene. Germline CDR1 DFQATT, CDR2 SNEGSKA (reference sequence). CDR3 size: 14 residues. The DNA for the CDR3 is TGCAGTGCTCCACTAGCGGGAGGGAGGAATGAGCAGTTCTTC. The encoded protein is CSAPLAGGRNEQFF.

This clonotype showed up many times. The V gene is TRBV7-9, the J gene TRBJ2-7; 8 nucleotides line up with TRBD1. Losses at the gene ends were 5 bases for V and 3 bases for J; bases not matched to a gene: 3. The CDR3 is made up of 13 amino acids. Germline assignment: CDR1 SEHNR and CDR2 FQNEAQ (reference sequence). CDR3 protein: CASSAQGGYEQYF. For the CDR3, the DNA is TGTGCCAGCAGCGCACAGGGGGGCTACGAGCAGTACTTC.